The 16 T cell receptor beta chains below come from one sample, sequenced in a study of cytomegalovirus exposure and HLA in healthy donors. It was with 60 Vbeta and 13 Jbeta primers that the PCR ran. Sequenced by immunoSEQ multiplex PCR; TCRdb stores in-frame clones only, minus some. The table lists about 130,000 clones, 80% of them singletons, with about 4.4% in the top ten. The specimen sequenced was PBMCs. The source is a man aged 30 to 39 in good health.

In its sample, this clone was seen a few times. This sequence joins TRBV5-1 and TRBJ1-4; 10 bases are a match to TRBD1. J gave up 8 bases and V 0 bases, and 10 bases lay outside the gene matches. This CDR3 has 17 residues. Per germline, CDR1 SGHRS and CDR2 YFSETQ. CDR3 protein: CASSLARQTGGEEKLFF. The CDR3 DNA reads TGCGCCAGCAGCTTGGCCAGGCAGACAGGGGGCGAGGAAAAACTGTTTTTT.

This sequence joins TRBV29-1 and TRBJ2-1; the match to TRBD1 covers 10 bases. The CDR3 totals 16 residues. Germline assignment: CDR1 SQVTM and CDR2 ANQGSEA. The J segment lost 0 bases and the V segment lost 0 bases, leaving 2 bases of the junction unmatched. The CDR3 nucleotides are TGCAGCGTTGAAGAGGGACAGGGGTTCTCCTACAATGAGCAGTTCTTC. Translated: CSVEEGQGFSYNEQFF.

The CDR3 bases are TGTGCCAGCTCACCATCCCAGGGGGCATTGGGAAAACTGTTTTTT. Its protein product is CASSPSQGALGKLFF. V is TRBV18 and J is TRBJ1-4; 8 bases fit TRBD1. The CDR3 is made up of 15 amino acids. The junction had 9 bases not matched to a gene; V was cut back by 2 bases and J by 10 bases. Germline V CDR1 and CDR2: KGHSH, LQKENI.

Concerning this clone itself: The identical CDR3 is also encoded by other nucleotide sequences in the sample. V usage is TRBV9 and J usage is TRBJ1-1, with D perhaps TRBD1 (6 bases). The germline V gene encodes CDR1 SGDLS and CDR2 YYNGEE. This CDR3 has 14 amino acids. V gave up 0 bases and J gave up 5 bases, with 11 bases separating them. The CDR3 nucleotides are TGTGCCAGCAGCGTAGGAGGCAGGGGTACTGAAGCTTTCTTT. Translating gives CASSVGGRGTEAFF. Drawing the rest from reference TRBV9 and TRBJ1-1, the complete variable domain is DSGVTQTPKHLITATGQRVTLRCSPRSGDLSVYWYQQSLDQGLQFLIQYYNGEERAKGNILERFSAQQFPDLHSELNLSSLELGDSALYFCASSVGGRGTEAFFGQGTRLTVV.

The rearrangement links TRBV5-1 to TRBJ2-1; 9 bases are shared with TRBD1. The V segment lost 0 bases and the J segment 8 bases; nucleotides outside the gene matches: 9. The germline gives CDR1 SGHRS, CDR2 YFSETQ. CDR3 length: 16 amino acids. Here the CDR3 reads CASSLARGTGIYEQFF. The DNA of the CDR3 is TGCGCCAGCAGCTTGGCCCGCGGGACAGGGATCTATGAGCAGTTCTTC.

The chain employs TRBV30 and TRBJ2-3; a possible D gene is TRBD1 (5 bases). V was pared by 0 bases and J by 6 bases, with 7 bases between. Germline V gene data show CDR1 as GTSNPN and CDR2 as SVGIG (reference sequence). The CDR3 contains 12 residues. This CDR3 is CAWSVGVDTQYF. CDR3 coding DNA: TGTGCCTGGAGTGTAGGGGTGGATACGCAGTATTTT. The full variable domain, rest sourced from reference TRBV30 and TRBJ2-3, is SQTIHQWPATLVQPVGSPLSLECTVEGTSNPNLYWYRQAAGRGLQLLFYSVGIGQISSEVPQNLSASRPQDRQFILSSKKLLLSDSGFYLCAWSVGVDTQYFGPGTRLTVL.

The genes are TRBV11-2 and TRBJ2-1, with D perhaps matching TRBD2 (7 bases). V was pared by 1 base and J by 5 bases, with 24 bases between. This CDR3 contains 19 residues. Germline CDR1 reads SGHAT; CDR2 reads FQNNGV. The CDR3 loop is CASSLAGGIGGGLNNEQFF. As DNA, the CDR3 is TGTGCCAGCAGCTTAGCTGGGGGTATAGGCGGGGGCCTGAACAATGAGCAGTTCTTC.

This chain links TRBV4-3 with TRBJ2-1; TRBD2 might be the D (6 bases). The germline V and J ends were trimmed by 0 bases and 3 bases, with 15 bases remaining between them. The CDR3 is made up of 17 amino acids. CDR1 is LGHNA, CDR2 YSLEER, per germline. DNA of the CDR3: TGCGCCAGCAGCCAAGACACCCGGGGCGGGATCTACAATGAGCAGTTCTTC. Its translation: CASSQDTRGGIYNEQFF.

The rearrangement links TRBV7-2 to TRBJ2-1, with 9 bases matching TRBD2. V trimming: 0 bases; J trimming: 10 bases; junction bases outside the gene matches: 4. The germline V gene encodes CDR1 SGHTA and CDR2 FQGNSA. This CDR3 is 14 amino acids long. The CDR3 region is CASSLAAGGREQFF. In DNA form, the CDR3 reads TGTGCCAGCAGCTTAGCGGCGGGAGGGCGCGAGCAGTTCTTC.

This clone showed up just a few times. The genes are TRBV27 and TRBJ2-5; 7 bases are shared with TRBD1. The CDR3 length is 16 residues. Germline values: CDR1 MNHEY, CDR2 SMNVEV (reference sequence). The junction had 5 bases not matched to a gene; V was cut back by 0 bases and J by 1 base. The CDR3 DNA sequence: TGTGCCAGCAGTTTATCACCGGGACAGACCCAAGAGACCCAGTACTTC. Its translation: CASSLSPGQTQETQYF.

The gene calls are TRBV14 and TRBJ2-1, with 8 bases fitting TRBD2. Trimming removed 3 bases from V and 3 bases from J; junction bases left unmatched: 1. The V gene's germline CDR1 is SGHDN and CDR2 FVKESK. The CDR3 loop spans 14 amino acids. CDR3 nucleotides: TGTGCCAGCAGCCACCTAGCGGGCTACAATGAGCAGTTCTTC. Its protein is CASSHLAGYNEQFF.

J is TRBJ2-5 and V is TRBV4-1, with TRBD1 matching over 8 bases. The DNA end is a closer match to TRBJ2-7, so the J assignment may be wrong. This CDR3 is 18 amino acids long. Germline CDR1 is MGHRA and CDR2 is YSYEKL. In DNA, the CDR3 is TGCGCCAGCAGCCAAGCTCGAAATACCGGGACAGGAACATACGAGCAGTACTTC. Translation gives CASSQARNTGTGTYEQYF.

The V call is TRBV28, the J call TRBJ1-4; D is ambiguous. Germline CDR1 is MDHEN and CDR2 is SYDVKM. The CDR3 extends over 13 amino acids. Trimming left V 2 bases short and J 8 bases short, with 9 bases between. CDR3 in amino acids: CASSLGSGEKLFF. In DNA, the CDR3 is TGTGCCAGCAGTTTAGGCAGCGGGGAAAAACTGTTTTTT.

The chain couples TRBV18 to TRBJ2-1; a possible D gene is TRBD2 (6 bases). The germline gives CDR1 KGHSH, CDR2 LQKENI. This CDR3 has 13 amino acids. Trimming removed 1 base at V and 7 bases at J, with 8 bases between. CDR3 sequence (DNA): TGTGCCAGCTCACCACTCGGAGGGAATGAGCAGTTCTTC. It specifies CASSPLGGNEQFF. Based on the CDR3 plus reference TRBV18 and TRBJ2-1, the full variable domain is NAGVMQNPRHLVRRRGQEARLRCSPMKGHSHVYWYRQLPEEGLKFMVYLQKENIIDESGMPKERFSAEFPKEGPSILRIQQVVRGDSAAYFCASSPLGGNEQFFGPGTRLTVL.

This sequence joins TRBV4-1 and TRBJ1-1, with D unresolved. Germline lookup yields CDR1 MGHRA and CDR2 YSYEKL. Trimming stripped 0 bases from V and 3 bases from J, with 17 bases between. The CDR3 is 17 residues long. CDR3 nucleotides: TGCGCCAGCAGCCAAGAGACCCCCTACGATGAGGACACTGAAGCTTTCTTT. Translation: CASSQETPYDEDTEAFF.

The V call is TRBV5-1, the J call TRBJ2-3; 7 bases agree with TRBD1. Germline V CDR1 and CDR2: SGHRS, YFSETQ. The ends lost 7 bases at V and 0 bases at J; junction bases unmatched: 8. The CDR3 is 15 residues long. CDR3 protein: CASGQTGTSTDTQYF. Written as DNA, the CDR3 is TGCGCCAGCGGCCAGACAGGGACCAGCACAGATACGCAGTATTTT.